Shown below are 24 T cell receptor beta chains from a single sample sequenced in a study of shared clonotypes between healthy human individuals. Profiling relied on immunoSEQ multiplex PCR, and the TCRdb table lists in-frame clones only, not all of them. Of roughly 810,000 clones in the sample, just over 95% are singletons; the top ten hold about 0.22%. Naive CD8 isolation took CD45RO-negative cells positively selected for CCR7 and excluded terminally differentiated effector memory CD45RA+ cells. The specimen was naive CD8+ T cells sorted from blood. These receptors were collected from a young man in good health.

The CDR3 protein is CASSLYRADTIYF. CDR3 sequence (DNA): TGTGCCAGCAGCTTGTACAGGGCGGACACCATATATTTT. V usage is TRBV5-4 and J usage is TRBJ1-3; D might be TRBD1 (6 bases). The CDR3 runs 13 residues. V lost 1 base and J 8 bases, leaving 10 bases between the germline ends. The germline gives CDR1 SGHNT, CDR2 YYREEE (reference sequence).

The genes are TRBV29-1 and TRBJ2-3; weak D call: TRBD1 (6 bases). V lost 1 base and J lost 4, with 15 bases in between. The CDR3 loop spans 15 amino acids. Germline loops: CDR1 SQVTM, CDR2 ANQGSEA. For the CDR3, the DNA is TGCAGCGTTGAAGGGACAGATTTGCTCGCAGATACGCAGTATTTT. Amino acids: CSVEGTDLLADTQYF.

J is TRBJ2-2 and V is TRBV2; tentatively, D is TRBD1 (6 bases). Germline V gives CDR1 SNHLY, CDR2 FYNNEI. This CDR3 is built from 16 residues. Trimming took off 3 bases at V and 5 bases at J, with 16 bases between the two ends. CDR3 sequence (DNA): TGTGCCAGCAGTGATGAGGGGGTCATACTAACCGGGGAGCTGTTTTTT. Translating gives CASSDEGVILTGELFF.

As to this clone: The sample has other DNA sequences that encode this CDR3 too. V gene TRBV9 combines with J gene TRBJ1-2; D call uncertain. V was shortened by 0 bases and J by 7 bases, with 4 bases between the two germline ends. Germline values: CDR1 SGDLS, CDR2 YYNGEE. The CDR3 loop spans 11 amino acids. The CDR3, as DNA: TGTGCCAGCAGCGTAGGCGGTGGCTACACCTTC. It yields the protein CASSVGGGYTF.

V usage is TRBV28 and J usage is TRBJ2-7; 7 positions agree with TRBD1. Germline loops: CDR1 MDHEN, CDR2 SYDVKM. With V trimmed by 6 bases and J by 2 bases, 7 bases remained unmatched. CDR3 length: 14 amino acids. The CDR3 spells CASSEMTGPYEQYF. The DNA of the CDR3 is TGTGCCAGCAGCGAGATGACAGGGCCCTACGAGCAGTACTTC.

This sequence joins TRBV7-6 and TRBJ1-1; D perhaps matches TRBD1 (6 bases). Trimming took off 1 base at V and 3 bases at J, with 12 bases between the two ends. CDR3 size: 15 residues. The germline gives CDR1 SGHVS, CDR2 FNYEAQ. CDR3 DNA sequence: TGTGCCAGCAGCTTAGTAGGGGGGGCGCACACTGAAGCTTTCTTT. Amino acids: CASSLVGGAHTEAFF.

The rearrangement links TRBV30 to TRBJ2-7; D not resolved. This CDR3 has 13 amino acids. The V and J ends lost 1 base and 0 bases respectively, with 7 bases between them. Germline CDR1 GTSNPN, CDR2 SVGIG (reference sequence). The CDR3 loop reads CAWSDRSSYEQYF. The CDR3 DNA sequence: TGTGCCTGGAGTGATCGGAGCTCCTACGAGCAGTACTTC.

The J gene is TRBJ2-7, the V gene TRBV29-1; TRBD2 is a possible D gene (6 bases). V was cut by 6 bases and J by 3 bases, with 24 bases left in between. The CDR3 sequence is 16 residues long. Germline values: CDR1 SQVTM, CDR2 ANQGSEA. In DNA, the CDR3 is TGCAGCGTATCCGGGACTCTAGAACAAAGGCACTACGAGCAGTACTTC. Its translation is CSVSGTLEQRHYEQYF.

The V gene is TRBV2, the J gene TRBJ2-3; TRBD2 might be the D (6 bases). The CDR3 is 13 residues long. The germline V and J ends were trimmed by 8 bases and 3 bases, with 12 bases remaining between them. Germline V gene data show CDR1 as SNHLY and CDR2 as FYNNEI. The CDR3 here is CASSKEGTDTQYF. As DNA, the CDR3 is TGTGCCAGCTCGAAGGAGGGTACAGATACGCAGTATTTT.

This sequence joins TRBV30 and TRBJ2-7; D ambiguous. Germline V gene sequence: CDR1 GTSNPN, CDR2 SVGIG (reference sequence). The CDR3 runs 14 residues. V dropped 0 bases and J dropped 2 bases, with 11 bases sitting between them. CDR3 sequence (DNA): TGTGCCTGGAGTGTTGGGCCCCTTGCCTACGAGCAGTACTTC. Translated: CAWSVGPLAYEQYF.

V usage is TRBV7-8 and J usage is TRBJ1-1, with D perhaps TRBD1 (6 bases). There are 14 residues in the CDR3. Germline CDR1 SGHVS, CDR2 FQNEAQ. V was pared by 6 bases and J by 0 bases, with 11 bases between. CDR3 bases: TGTGCCAGCAGGGTAGGGGGGATGAACACTGAAGCTTTCTTT. Protein sequence: CASRVGGMNTEAFF. The complete variable domain, with remaining parts taken from reference TRBV7-8 and TRBJ1-1, reads GAGVSQSPRYKVAKRGQDVALRCDPISGHVSLFWYQQALGQGPEFLTYFQNEAQLDKSGLPSDRFFAERPEGSVSTLKIQRTQQEDSAVYLCASRVGGMNTEAFFGQGTRLTVV.

This chain links TRBV13 with TRBJ2-5; the D gene is possibly TRBD2 (5 bases). V lost 5 bases to trimming and J lost 0 bases, with 10 bases between them. The CDR3 is 14 amino acids. Germline CDR1 reads PRHDT; CDR2 reads FYEKMQ (reference sequence). The CDR3 nucleotides read TGTGCCAGCAGCCGCGAGGGTTACCAAGAGACCCAGTACTTC. Translated: CASSREGYQETQYF.

The rearrangement links TRBV18 to TRBJ1-4; D is ambiguous. Trimming pared 0 bases from V and 8 bases from J, leaving 10 bases between. Germline values: CDR1 KGHSH, CDR2 LQKENI. The CDR3 has 14 amino acids. For the CDR3, the DNA is TGTGCCAGCTCACCACCTGGAGGTGGGGAAAAACTGTTTTTT. Amino acid sequence: CASSPPGGGEKLFF. The variable domain in full, with the rest retrieved from reference TRBV18 and TRBJ1-4, is NAGVMQNPRHLVRRRGQEARLRCSPMKGHSHVYWYRQLPEEGLKFMVYLQKENIIDESGMPKERFSAEFPKEGPSILRIQQVVRGDSAAYFCASSPPGGGEKLFFGSGTQLSVL.

This sequence joins TRBV29-1 and TRBJ2-7; perhaps TRBD2 as D (6 bases). The germline V gene has CDR1 SQVTM and CDR2 ANQGSEA. The CDR3 is made up of 12 amino acids. V lost 6 bases and J 3 bases, leaving 12 bases between the germline ends. For the CDR3, the DNA is TGCAGCGTATCGGGAGCGTTCTACGAGCAGTACTTC. It yields the protein CSVSGAFYEQYF.

This clone showed up just once. V is TRBV28 and J is TRBJ2-7, with D maybe TRBD1 (7 bases). Trimming took off 6 bases at V and 2 bases at J, with 20 bases between the two ends. CDR1 is MDHEN and CDR2 is SYDVKM in the germline V gene. The CDR3 covers 16 residues. DNA for the CDR3: TGTGCCAGCAGGCCTCGGGGGACAGCTAATACCTACGAGCAGTACTTC. Translation gives CASRPRGTANTYEQYF.

The genes are TRBV5-5 and TRBJ2-7; possibly TRBD2 for D (5 bases). The V gene lost 2 bases and the J gene lost 0 bases, with 12 bases spanning the gap. CDR1 is SGHKS and CDR2 is YYEKEE in the germline V gene (reference sequence). This CDR3 has 15 residues. CDR3 loop: CASSLGLISSYEQYF. DNA of the CDR3: TGTGCCAGCAGCTTAGGACTTATAAGCTCCTACGAGCAGTACTTC.

The V call is TRBV15, the J call TRBJ1-3; D is unresolved. The CDR3 is made up of 19 amino acids. Germline V gene data show CDR1 as LNHNV and CDR2 as YYDKDF (reference sequence). V was trimmed by 0 bases and J by 4 bases, leaving 22 bases between them. The CDR3 DNA sequence: TGTGCCACCAGCAGAGATCGACTATGGGAGGGTTATACAGGAAACACCATATATTTT. Its translation: CATSRDRLWEGYTGNTIYF.

The rearrangement links TRBV5-1 to TRBJ2-3; a possible D gene is TRBD2 (5 bases). Germline V gene sequence: CDR1 SGHRS, CDR2 YFSETQ. The CDR3 contains 19 residues. Deletions cut 1 base from V and 0 bases from J, with 21 bases between. CDR3 residues: CASSLLARSGGSSTDTQYF. CDR3 DNA: TGCGCCAGCAGCTTGCTAGCCCGTTCCGGCGGGTCTAGCACAGATACGCAGTATTTT.

This chain connects TRBV25-1 to TRBJ2-1; 7 bases line up with TRBD1. V shed 4 bases, J shed 7 bases, and the junction held 13 bases outside the gene matches. Looked up from germline, CDR1 is MGHDK and CDR2 is SYGVNS. CDR3 length: 16 residues. The CDR3 spells CASSVCRDRDGNEQFF. The DNA for the CDR3 is TGTGCCAGCAGTGTATGCCGGGACAGAGATGGGAATGAGCAGTTCTTC. Drawing the rest from reference TRBV25-1 and TRBJ2-1, the complete variable domain is EADIYQTPRYLVIGTGKKITLECSQTMGHDKMYWYQQDPGMELHLIHYSYGVNSTEKGDLSSESTVSRIRTEHFPLTLESARPSHTSQYLCASSVCRDRDGNEQFFGPGTRLTVL.

The rearrangement joins TRBV7-9 to TRBJ2-5, with no clear D. Germline lookup yields CDR1 SEHNR and CDR2 FQNEAQ (reference sequence). Trimming removed 5 bases from V and 0 bases from J, with 16 bases in between. CDR3 length: 16 residues. CDR3 amino acids: CASSPPGTVHQETQYF. The CDR3, as DNA: TGTGCCAGCAGCCCACCAGGCACGGTGCACCAAGAGACCCAGTACTTC. The full variable domain, rest sourced from reference TRBV7-9 and TRBJ2-5, is DTGVSQNPRHKITKRGQNVTFRCDPISEHNRLYWYRQTLGQGPEFLTYFQNEAQLEKSRLLSDRFSAERPKGSFSTLEIQRTEQGDSAMYLCASSPPGTVHQETQYFGPGTRLLVL.

The chain has TRBV9 and TRBJ2-7, with 8 bases lining up with TRBD1. The CDR3 is 16 residues long. The V and J ends lost 4 bases and 3 bases, in that order; junction bases with no gene match: 12. Per germline, CDR1 SGDLS and CDR2 YYNGEE. CDR3: CASSSTPGTGDYEQYF. The CDR3 coding sequence is TGTGCCAGCAGCTCTACCCCCGGGACAGGAGACTACGAGCAGTACTTC. The entire variable domain, with the rest obtained from reference TRBV9 and TRBJ2-7, is as follows: DSGVTQTPKHLITATGQRVTLRCSPRSGDLSVYWYQQSLDQGLQFLIQYYNGEERAKGNILERFSAQQFPDLHSELNLSSLELGDSALYFCASSSTPGTGDYEQYFGPGTRLTVT.

This clone was seen only once. This chain connects TRBV6-5 to TRBJ2-7; 9 nucleotides agree with TRBD2. V lost 3 bases and J lost 6; bases outside the gene matches: 6. Germline CDR1 and CDR2: MNHEY and SVGAGI. The CDR3 is 14 amino acids. The chain's CDR3 is CASSYMAGGPEQYF. DNA for the CDR3: TGTGCCAGCAGTTATATGGCGGGAGGGCCCGAGCAGTACTTC.

The chain is built from TRBV7-9 and TRBJ2-1; the D call may be TRBD1 or TRBD2 (5 bases each). Trimming took off 1 base at V and 0 bases at J, with 13 bases between the two ends. The CDR3 is made up of 17 amino acids. Germline CDR1 is SEHNR and CDR2 is FQNEAQ (reference sequence). The CDR3 protein is CASSLGGWSSSYNEQFF. Written as DNA, the CDR3 is TGTGCCAGCAGCTTAGGGGGGTGGTCAAGCTCCTACAATGAGCAGTTCTTC.

The chain combines TRBV11-2 with TRBJ2-3; D call uncertain. V lost 1 base and J lost 5, with 10 bases in between. This CDR3 spans 14 amino acids. The germline gives CDR1 SGHAT, CDR2 FQNNGV. CDR3 protein: CASSLVFVGDTQYF. CDR3 bases: TGTGCCAGCAGCTTAGTTTTCGTGGGAGATACGCAGTATTTT.